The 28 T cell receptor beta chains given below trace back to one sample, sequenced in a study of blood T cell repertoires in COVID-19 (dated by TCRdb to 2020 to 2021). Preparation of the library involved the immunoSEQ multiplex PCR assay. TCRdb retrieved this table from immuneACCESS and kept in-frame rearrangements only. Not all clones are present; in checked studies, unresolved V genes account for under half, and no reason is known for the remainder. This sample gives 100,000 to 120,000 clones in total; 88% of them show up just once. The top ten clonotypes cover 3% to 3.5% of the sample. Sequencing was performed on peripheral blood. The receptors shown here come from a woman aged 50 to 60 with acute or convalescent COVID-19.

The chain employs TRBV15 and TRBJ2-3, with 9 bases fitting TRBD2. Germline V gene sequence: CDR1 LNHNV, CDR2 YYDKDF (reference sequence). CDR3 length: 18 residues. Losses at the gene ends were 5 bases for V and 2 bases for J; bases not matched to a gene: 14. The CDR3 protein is CATSAGMREGVNTDTQYF. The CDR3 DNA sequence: TGTGCCACCAGCGCGGGAATGCGGGAGGGGGTCAACACAGATACGCAGTATTTT.

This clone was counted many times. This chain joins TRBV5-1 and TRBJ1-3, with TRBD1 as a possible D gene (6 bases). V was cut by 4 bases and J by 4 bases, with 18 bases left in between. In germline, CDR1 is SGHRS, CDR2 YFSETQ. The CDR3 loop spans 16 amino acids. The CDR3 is CASSPTLQGLGNTIYF. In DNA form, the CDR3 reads TGCGCCAGCAGCCCGACCCTACAGGGCCTCGGAAACACCATATATTTT.

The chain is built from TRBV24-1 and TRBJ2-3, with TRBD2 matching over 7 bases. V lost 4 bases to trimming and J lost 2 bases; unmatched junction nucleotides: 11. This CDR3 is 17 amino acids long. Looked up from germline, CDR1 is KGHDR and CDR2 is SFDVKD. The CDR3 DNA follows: TGTGCCACCAGTGACCCTAGGGCGGGACTACACACAGATACGCAGTATTTT. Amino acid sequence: CATSDPRAGLHTDTQYF.

In nucleotides, the CDR3 is TGTGCCAGCAGCATTAGGACAGGGGGCCCCAAAAACATTCAGTACTTC. This gives the protein CASSIRTGGPKNIQYF. The V call is TRBV13, the J call TRBJ2-4, with 11 bases matching TRBD1. Germline V gene lookup returns CDR1 PRHDT and CDR2 FYEKMQ (reference sequence). Trimming took 5 bases from V and 2 from J; bases not matched to a gene: 5. The CDR3 extends over 16 amino acids.

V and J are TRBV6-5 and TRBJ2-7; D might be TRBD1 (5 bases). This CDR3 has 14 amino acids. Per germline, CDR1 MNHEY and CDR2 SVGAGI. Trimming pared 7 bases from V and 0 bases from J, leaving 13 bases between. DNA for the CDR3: TGTGCCAGCAAACTGTGGACAACCTCCTACGAGCAGTACTTC. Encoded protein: CASKLWTTSYEQYF.

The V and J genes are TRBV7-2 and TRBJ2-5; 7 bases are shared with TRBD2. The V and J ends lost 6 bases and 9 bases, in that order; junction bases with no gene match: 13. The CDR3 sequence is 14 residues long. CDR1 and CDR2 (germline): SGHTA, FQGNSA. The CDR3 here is CASSSLAAPGAQYF. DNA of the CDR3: TGTGCCAGCAGTTCTCTAGCGGCCCCGGGGGCCCAGTACTTC. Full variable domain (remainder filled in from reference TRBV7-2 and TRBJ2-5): GAGVSQSPSNKVTEKGKDVELRCDPISGHTALYWYRQSLGQGLEFLIYFQGNSAPDKSGLPSDRFSAERTGGSVSTLTIQRTQQEDSAVYLCASSSLAAPGAQYFGPGTRLLVL.

CDR3 sequence: CASSLGTSGDTQYF. In nucleotides, the CDR3 is TGCGCCAGCAGCTTGGGGACCTCGGGGGATACGCAGTATTTT. The chain links TRBV5-1 to TRBJ2-3, with a tentative D call TRBD2 (5 bases). V lost 0 bases, J lost 6 bases, and 11 bases lay in between. The CDR3 length is 14 residues. Germline CDR1 SGHRS, CDR2 YFSETQ.

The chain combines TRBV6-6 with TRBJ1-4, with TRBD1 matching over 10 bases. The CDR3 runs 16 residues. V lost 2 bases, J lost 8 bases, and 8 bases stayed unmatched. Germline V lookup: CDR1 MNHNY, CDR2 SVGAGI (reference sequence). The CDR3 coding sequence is TGTGCCAGCAGTTACCGAACCGGGACAGGGGACGAAAAACTGTTTTTT. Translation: CASSYRTGTGDEKLFF.

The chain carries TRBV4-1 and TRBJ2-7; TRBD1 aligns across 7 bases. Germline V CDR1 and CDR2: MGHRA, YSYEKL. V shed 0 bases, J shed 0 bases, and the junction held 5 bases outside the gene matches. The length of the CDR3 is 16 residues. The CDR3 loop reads CASSQDVTGSSYEQYF. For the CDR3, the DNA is TGCGCCAGCAGCCAAGACGTGACAGGGAGCTCCTACGAGCAGTACTTC.

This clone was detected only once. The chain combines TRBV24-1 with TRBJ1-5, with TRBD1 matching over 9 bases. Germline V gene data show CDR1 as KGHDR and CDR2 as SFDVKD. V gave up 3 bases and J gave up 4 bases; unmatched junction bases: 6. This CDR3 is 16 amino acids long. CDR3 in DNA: TGTGCCACCAGTGATCGGGACAGGGCTCCAAATCAGCCCCAGCATTTT. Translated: CATSDRDRAPNQPQHF.

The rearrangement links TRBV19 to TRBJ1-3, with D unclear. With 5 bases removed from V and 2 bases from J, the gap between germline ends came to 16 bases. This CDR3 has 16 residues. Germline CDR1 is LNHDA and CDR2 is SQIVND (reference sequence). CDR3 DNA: TGTGCCAGTAGTTTTTCCTCGGACGGGGCTGGAAACACCATATATTTT. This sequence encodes CASSFSSDGAGNTIYF.

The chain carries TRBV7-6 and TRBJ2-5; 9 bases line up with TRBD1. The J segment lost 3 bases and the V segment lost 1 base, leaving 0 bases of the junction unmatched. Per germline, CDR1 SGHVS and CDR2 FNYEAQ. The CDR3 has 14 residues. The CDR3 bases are TGTGCCAGCAGCTTAGGACAGGGGGAAGAGACCCAGTACTTC. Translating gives CASSLGQGEETQYF.

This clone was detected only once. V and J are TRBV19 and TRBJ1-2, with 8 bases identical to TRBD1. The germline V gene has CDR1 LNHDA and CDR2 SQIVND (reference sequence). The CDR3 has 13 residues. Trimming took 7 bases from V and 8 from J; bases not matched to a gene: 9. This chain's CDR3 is CASNTQGVGGYTF. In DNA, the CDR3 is TGTGCCAGTAACACACAGGGGGTAGGGGGCTACACCTTC. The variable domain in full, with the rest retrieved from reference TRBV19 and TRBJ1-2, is DGGITQSPKYLFRKEGQNVTLSCEQNLNHDAMYWYRQDPGQGLRLIYYSQIVNDFQKGDIAEGYSVSREKKESFPLTVTSAQKNPTAFYLCASNTQGVGGYTFGSGTRLTVV.

CDR3 nucleotide sequence: TGTGCCAGTAGGCGGACATACCCCCGTGAGGAGCCCCAGCATTTT. Protein sequence: CASRRTYPREEPQHF. This chain joins TRBV19 and TRBJ1-5, with TRBD1 as a possible D gene (5 bases). V lost 6 bases to trimming and J lost 8 bases, with 20 bases between them. From germline, CDR1 is LNHDA and CDR2 SQIVND (reference sequence). The CDR3 runs 15 residues.

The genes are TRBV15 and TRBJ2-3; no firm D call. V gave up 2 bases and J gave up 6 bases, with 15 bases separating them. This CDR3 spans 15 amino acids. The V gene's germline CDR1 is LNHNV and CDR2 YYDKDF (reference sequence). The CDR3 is CATSRSFQAGDTQYF. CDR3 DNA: TGTGCCACCAGCAGATCTTTTCAAGCCGGGGATACGCAGTATTTT.

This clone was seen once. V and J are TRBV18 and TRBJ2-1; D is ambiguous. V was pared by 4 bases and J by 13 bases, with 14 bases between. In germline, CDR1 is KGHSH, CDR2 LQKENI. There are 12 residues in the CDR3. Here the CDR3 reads CASSRTQRNQFF. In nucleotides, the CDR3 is TGTGCCAGCTCACGAACCCAGCGAAACCAGTTCTTC.

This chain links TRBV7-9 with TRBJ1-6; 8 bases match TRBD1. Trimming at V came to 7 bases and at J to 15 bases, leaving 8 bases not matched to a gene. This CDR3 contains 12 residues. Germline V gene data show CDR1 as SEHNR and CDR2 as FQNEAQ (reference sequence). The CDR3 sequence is CASTGTGGLLHF. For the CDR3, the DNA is TGTGCCAGCACCGGAACAGGGGGGCTCCTCCACTTT.

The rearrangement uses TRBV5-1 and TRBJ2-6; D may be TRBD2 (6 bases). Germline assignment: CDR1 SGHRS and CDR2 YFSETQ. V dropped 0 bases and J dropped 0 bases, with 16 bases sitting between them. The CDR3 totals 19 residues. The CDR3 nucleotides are TGCGCCAGCAGCTTGGAAAGAGGGACTCCCGGCTCTGGGGCCAACGTCCTGACTTTC. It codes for CASSLERGTPGSGANVLTF. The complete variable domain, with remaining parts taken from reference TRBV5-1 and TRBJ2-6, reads KAGVTQTPRYLIKTRGQQVTLSCSPISGHRSVSWYQQTPGQGLQFLFEYFSETQRNKGNFPGRFSGRQFSNSRSEMNVSTLELGDSALYLCASSLERGTPGSGANVLTFGAGSRLTVL.

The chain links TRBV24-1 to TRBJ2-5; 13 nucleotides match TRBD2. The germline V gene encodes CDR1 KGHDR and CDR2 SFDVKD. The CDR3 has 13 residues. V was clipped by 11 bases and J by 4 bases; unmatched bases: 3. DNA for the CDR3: TGTGCCATCGGGACTAGCGGGACAGAGACCCAGTACTTC. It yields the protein CAIGTSGTETQYF.

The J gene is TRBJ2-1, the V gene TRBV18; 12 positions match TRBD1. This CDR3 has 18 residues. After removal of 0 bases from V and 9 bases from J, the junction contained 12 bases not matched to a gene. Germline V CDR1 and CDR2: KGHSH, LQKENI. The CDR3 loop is CASSPPNRDRGRRTEQFF. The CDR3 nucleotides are TGTGCCAGCTCACCACCGAATCGGGACAGGGGGCGCCGGACTGAGCAGTTCTTC.

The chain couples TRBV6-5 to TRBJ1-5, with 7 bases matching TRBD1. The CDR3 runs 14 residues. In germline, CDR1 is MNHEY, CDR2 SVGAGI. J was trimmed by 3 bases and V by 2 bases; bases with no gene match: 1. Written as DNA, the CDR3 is TGTGCCAGCAGTTACGGGACAGCCAATCAGCCCCAGCATTTT. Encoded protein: CASSYGTANQPQHF.

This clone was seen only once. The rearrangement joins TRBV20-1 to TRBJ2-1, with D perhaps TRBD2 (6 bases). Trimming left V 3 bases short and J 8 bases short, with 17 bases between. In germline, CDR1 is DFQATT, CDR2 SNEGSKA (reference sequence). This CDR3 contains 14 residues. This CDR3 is CSASSRRGFYEQFF. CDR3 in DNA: TGCAGTGCTAGTTCCCGGAGGGGCTTCTATGAGCAGTTCTTC.

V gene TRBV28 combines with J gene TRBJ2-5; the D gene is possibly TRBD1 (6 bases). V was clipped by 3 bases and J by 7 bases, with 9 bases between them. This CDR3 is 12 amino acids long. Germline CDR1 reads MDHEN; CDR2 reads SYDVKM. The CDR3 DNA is TGTGCCAGCAGTTTCAGGGGTGGGACCCAGTACTTC. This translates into CASSFRGGTQYF.

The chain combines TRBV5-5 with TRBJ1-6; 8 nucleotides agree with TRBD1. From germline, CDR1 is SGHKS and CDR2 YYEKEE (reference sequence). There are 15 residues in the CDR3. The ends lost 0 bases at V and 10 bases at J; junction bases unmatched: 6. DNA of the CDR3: TGTGCCAGCAGCTTGGCAGGGGGCGCAGAATCACCCCTCCACTTT. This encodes CASSLAGGAESPLHF.

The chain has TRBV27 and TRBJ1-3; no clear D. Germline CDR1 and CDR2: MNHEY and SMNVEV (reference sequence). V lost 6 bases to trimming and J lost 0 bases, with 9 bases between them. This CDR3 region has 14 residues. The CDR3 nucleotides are TGTGCCAGCAGAGAACTCCCCTCTGGAAACACCATATATTTT. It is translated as CASRELPSGNTIYF.

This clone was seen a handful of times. The CDR3 spells CASSLVSSQGANQPQHF. The CDR3 DNA follows: TGTGCCAGCAGTTTAGTGAGCTCACAGGGGGCGAATCAGCCCCAGCATTTT. V and J are TRBV27 and TRBJ1-5; 9 positions match TRBD1. The CDR3 has 17 residues. After removal of 2 bases from V and 4 bases from J, the junction contained 9 bases not matched to a gene. The germline V gene has CDR1 MNHEY and CDR2 SMNVEV (reference sequence).

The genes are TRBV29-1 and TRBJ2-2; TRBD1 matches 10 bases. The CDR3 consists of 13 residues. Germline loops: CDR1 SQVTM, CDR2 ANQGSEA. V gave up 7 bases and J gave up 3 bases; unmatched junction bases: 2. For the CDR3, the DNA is TGCAGCGCCGGGACAGGGGACACCGGGGAGCTGTTTTTT. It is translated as CSAGTGDTGELFF.

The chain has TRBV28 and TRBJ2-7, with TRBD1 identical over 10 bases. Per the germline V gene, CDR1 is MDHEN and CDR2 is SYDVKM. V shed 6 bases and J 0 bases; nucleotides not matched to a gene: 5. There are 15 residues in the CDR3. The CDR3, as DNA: TGTGCCAGCAGCCTGGGGACAGGGGCCTCCTACGAGCAGTACTTC. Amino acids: CASSLGTGASYEQYF.